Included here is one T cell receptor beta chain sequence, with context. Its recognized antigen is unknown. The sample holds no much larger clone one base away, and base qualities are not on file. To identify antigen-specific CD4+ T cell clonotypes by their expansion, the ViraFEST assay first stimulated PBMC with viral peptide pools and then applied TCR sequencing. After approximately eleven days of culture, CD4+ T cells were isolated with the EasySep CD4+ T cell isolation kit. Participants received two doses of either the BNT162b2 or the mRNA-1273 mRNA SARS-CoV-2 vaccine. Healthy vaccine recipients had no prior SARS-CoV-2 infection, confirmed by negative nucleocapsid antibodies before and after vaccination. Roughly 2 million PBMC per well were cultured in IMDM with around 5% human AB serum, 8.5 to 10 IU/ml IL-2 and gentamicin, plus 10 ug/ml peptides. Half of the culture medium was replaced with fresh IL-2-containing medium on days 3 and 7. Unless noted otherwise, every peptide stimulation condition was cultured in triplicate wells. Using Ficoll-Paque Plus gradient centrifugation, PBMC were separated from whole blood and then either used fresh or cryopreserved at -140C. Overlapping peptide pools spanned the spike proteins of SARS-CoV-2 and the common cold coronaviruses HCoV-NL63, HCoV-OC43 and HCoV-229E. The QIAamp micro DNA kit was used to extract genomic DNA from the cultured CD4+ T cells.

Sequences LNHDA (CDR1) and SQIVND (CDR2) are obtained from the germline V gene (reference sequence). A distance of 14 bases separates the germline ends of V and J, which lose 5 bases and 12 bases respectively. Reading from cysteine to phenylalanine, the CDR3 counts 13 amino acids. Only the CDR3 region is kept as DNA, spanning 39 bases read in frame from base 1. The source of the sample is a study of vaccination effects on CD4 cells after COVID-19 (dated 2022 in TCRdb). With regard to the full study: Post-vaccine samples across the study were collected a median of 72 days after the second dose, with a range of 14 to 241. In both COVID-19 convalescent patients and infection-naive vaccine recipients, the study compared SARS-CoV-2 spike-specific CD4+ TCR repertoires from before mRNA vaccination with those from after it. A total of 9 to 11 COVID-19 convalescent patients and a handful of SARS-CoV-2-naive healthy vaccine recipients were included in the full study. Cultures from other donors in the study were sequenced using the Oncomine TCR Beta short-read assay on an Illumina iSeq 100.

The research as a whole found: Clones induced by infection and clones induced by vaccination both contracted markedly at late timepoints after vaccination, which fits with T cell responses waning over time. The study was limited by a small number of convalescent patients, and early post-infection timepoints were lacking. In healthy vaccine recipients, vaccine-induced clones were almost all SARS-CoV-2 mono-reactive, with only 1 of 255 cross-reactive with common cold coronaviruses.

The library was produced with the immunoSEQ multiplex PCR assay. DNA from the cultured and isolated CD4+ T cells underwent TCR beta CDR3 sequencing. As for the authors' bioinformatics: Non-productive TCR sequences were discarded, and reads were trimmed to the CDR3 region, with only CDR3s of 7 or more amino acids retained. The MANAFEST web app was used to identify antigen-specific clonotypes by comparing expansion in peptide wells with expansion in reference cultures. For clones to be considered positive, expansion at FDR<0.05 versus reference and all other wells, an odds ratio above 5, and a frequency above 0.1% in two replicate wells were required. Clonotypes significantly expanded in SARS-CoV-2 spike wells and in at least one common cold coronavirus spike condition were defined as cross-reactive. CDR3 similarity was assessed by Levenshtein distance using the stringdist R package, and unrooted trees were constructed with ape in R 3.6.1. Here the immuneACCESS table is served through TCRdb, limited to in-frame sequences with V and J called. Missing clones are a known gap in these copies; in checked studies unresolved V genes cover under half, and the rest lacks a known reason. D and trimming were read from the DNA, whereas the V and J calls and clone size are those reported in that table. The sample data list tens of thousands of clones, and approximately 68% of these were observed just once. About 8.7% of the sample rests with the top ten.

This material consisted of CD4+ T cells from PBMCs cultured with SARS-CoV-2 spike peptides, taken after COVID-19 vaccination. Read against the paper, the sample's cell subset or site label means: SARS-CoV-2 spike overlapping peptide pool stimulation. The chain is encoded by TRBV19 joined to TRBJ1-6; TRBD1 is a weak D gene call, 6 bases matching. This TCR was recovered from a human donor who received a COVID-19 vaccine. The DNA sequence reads TGTGCCAGTAGTTCAAAGACAGGCCGACCCCTCCACTTT. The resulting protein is CASSSKTGRPLHF.